This TCR beta chain was obtained from a study of tumor and adjacent non-tumor tissue in lung cancer. This CDR3 has 16 residues. Germline CDR1 reads SGHKS; CDR2 reads YYEKEE (reference sequence). The ends lost 0 bases at V and 7 bases at J; junction bases unmatched: 12. The template was RNA from unsorted bulk tissue. Newly diagnosed lung cancer patients had thoracic surgery in China, August–late 2014, without prior chemotherapy. TCRbeta libraries were built with three rounds of nested PCR, modified from ARM-PCR. Using its own MiXCR run on the multiplex PCR reads, TCRdb lists one record per CDR3 protein. There are around 70,000 distinct CDR3 sequences in the sample; 73% occur only once, and roughly 30% lies in the top ten. This clonotype was seen repeatedly, ten times or more.

The source of this sequence is a man between 60 and 70 years old with non-small cell lung cancer. The sequenced sample was lung tumor tissue. The rearrangement uses TRBV5-5 and TRBJ2-7; 8 positions agree with TRBD1. The DNA for the CDR3 is TGTGCCAGCAGCTTGGTCCAGGACAGGGTCCGCCTGGAGCAGTACTTC. Translated, it gives CASSLVQDRVRLEQYF. Filled out from reference TRBV5-5 and TRBJ2-7, the complete variable domain reads DAGVTQSPTHLIKTRGQQVTLRCSPISGHKSVSWYQQVLGQGPQFIFQYYEKEERGRGNFPDRFSARQFPNYSSELNVNALLLGDSALYLCASSLVQDRVRLEQYFGPGTRLTVT.